The clone carrying this TCR beta chain was recorded once. Its target is not known. Clones were read by immunoSEQ multiplex PCR, and TCRdb kept only the in-frame ones, dropping some. The sample contains 95,000 to 100,000 clones, approximately 90% of which appear only once. This sample was included in a study of T cell responses to AZD1222 COVID-19 vaccine. Study-level background: Researchers grouped second doses given at about 4 or about 12 weeks into one pool. Study outcomes and limitations: Reportedly, close to half of spike-specific TCRs are directed against unmutated variant regions. Following two doses of AZD1222, Spike-specific TCR breadth and depth rose. Spike was spanned by vaccine-associated CD4 TCRs, with dominance at 160-218 and 743-854.

The sequences come from peripheral blood, collected on day 0 of AZD1222 vaccination. This TCR derives from an adult in good health.

The CDR3 coding sequence is TGTGCCAGCTCACGGACAGGAGACTCCTACGAGCAGTACTTC. Its translation: CASSRTGDSYEQYF. The rearrangement uses TRBV18 and TRBJ2-7, with 7 nucleotides matching TRBD1. In germline, CDR1 is KGHSH, CDR2 LQKENI. V was clipped by 4 bases and J by 0 bases; unmatched bases: 3. The CDR3 totals 14 residues.